These 4 T cell receptor beta chains were sequenced from one sample in a study of T cells in narcolepsy. Method: immunoSEQ multiplex PCR; TCRdb's copy keeps in-frame clones and lacks some. The table has fewer than 40,000 clones, under 85% seen once. Material: CD45RA- memory CD4+ T cells from PBMCs. Receptors originate from a human donor with narcolepsy.

The gene calls are TRBV30 and TRBJ2-7; D uncertain. This CDR3 is built from 14 residues. The V end lost 0 bases, the J end lost 2 bases, and 11 bases lay between the germline ends. The germline V gene has CDR1 GTSNPN and CDR2 SVGIG (reference sequence). CDR3 sequence reads: CAWSVGHGTYEQYF. The CDR3 DNA reads TGTGCCTGGAGTGTAGGGCACGGAACCTACGAGCAGTACTTC.

V usage is TRBV5-1 and J usage is TRBJ2-1; no firm D call. Germline-derived CDR1 and CDR2 are SGHRS and YFSETQ. The CDR3 is made up of 16 amino acids. Trimming removed 1 base from V and 12 bases from J, with 23 bases in between. CDR3 protein: CASSLRSQLGLQVQFF. The CDR3, as DNA: TGCGCCAGCAGCTTGCGGTCCCAGTTAGGTCTCCAGGTGCAGTTCTTC.

This clone was seen only once. The chain is built from TRBV7-2 and TRBJ1-5, with unresolved D. The V end was cut by 9 bases, the J end by 0 bases, with 12 bases between. Germline V lookup: CDR1 SGHTA, CDR2 FQGNSA. The CDR3 runs to 14 residues. The CDR3 nucleotides read TGTGCCAGTAACGCTGGGTATAGCAATCAGCCCCAGCATTTT. This sequence encodes CASNAGYSNQPQHF.

CDR3 DNA sequence: TGTGCCACTCCGGGACAGGGAATCCCAAACACTGAAGCTTTCTTT. It codes for CATPGQGIPNTEAFF. The chain joins TRBV7-2 to TRBJ1-1; 9 nucleotides align to TRBD1. This CDR3 comprises 15 residues. J lost 2 bases, V lost 10 bases, and 11 bases had no gene match. The germline V gene has CDR1 SGHTA and CDR2 FQGNSA.